One sample yielded the 7 T cell receptor beta chains listed below, sequenced in a study of shared clonotypes between healthy human individuals. The naive CD8 subset, CD45RO-negative cells positively selected for CCR7, excluded terminally differentiated effector memory CD45RA+ cells. Data came from immunoSEQ multiplex PCR; TCRdb stores just in-frame clones and leaves some out. The data show about 650,000 clones, over 95% seen once. The source material was naive CD8+ T cells sorted from blood. Receptors were obtained from a woman under 40 in good health.

The V and J genes are TRBV19 and TRBJ2-3; D not resolved. CDR3 length: 13 amino acids. The V gene lost 5 bases and the J gene lost 1 base, with 7 bases spanning the gap. CDR1 and CDR2 (germline): LNHDA, SQIVND (reference sequence). The CDR3 DNA reads as TGTGCCAGTAGTGCACTCCGCACAGATACGCAGTATTTT. It translates to CASSALRTDTQYF. The whole variable domain, remainder taken from reference TRBV19 and TRBJ2-3, is DGGITQSPKYLFRKEGQNVTLSCEQNLNHDAMYWYRQDPGQGLRLIYYSQIVNDFQKGDIAEGYSVSREKKESFPLTVTSAQKNPTAFYLCASSALRTDTQYFGPGTRLTVL.

The chain uses TRBV5-1 and TRBJ2-3; the D gene is possibly TRBD2 (5 bases). There are 15 residues in the CDR3. Per the germline V gene, CDR1 is SGHRS and CDR2 is YFSETQ. The V gene lost 1 base and the J gene lost 2 bases, with 11 bases spanning the gap. DNA of the CDR3: TGCGCCAGCAGCTTGCTAGGAGGCCCCACAGATACGCAGTATTTT. Translating it yields CASSLLGGPTDTQYF. Combining the CDR3 with reference TRBV5-1 and TRBJ2-3 gives the whole variable domain KAGVTQTPRYLIKTRGQQVTLSCSPISGHRSVSWYQQTPGQGLQFLFEYFSETQRNKGNFPGRFSGRQFSNSRSEMNVSTLELGDSALYLCASSLLGGPTDTQYFGPGTRLTVL.

The gene calls are TRBV5-6 and TRBJ2-1; a weak D match, TRBD2 (5 bases). V lost 3 bases and J 2 bases, leaving 15 bases between the germline ends. The CDR3 loop spans 16 amino acids. CDR1 is SGHDT and CDR2 is YYEEEE in the germline V gene. Here the CDR3 DNA reads TGTGCCAGCAGCTCTTCCCTACTAGGACCCTACAATGAGCAGTTCTTC. Residues: CASSSSLLGPYNEQFF. Looking up the rest from reference TRBV5-6 and TRBJ2-1 gives the full variable domain: DAGVTQSPTHLIKTRGQQVTLRCSPKSGHDTVSWYQQALGQGPQFIFQYYEEEERQRGNFPDRFSGHQFPNYSSELNVNALLLGDSALYLCASSSSLLGPYNEQFFGPGTRLTVL.

This sequence joins TRBV13 and TRBJ1-6; TRBD1 matches 9 bases. CDR1 PRHDT and CDR2 FYEKMQ come from the germline V gene (reference sequence). CDR3 size: 15 residues. The V and J ends lost 3 bases and 8 bases, in that order; junction bases with no gene match: 5. The CDR3 nucleotides are TGTGCCAGCAGCTTGTGGACAGGGGCGGATTCACCCCTCCACTTT. This codes for CASSLWTGADSPLHF.

The CDR3 DNA reads as TGTGCCAGCAGCTCCCTCGGGGGGGCGGAGACGTTATCCGAGCAGTACTTC. This encodes CASSSLGGAETLSEQYF. The chain combines TRBV5-6 with TRBJ2-7, with 8 bases lining up with TRBD2. Per germline, CDR1 SGHDT and CDR2 YYEEEE. The CDR3 sequence is 17 residues long. J was trimmed by 6 bases and V by 3 bases; bases with no gene match: 17.

This chain links TRBV7-2 with TRBJ2-7; no firm D call. Deletions cut 2 bases from V and 5 bases from J, with 4 bases between. From germline, CDR1 is SGHTA and CDR2 FQGNSA. There are 11 residues in the CDR3. CDR3 loop: CASSLINEQYF. CDR3 nucleotides: TGTGCCAGCAGCTTAATCAACGAGCAGTACTTC.

For the CDR3, the DNA is TGTGCCAGCAGTATGGGCGGAACCTACAATGAGCAGTTCTTC. Its translation: CASSMGGTYNEQFF. This rearrangement joins TRBV27 to TRBJ2-1; D remains ambiguous. The CDR3 loop spans 14 amino acids. Deletions cut 5 bases from V and 2 bases from J, with 10 bases between. The germline V gene has CDR1 MNHEY and CDR2 SMNVEV (reference sequence).